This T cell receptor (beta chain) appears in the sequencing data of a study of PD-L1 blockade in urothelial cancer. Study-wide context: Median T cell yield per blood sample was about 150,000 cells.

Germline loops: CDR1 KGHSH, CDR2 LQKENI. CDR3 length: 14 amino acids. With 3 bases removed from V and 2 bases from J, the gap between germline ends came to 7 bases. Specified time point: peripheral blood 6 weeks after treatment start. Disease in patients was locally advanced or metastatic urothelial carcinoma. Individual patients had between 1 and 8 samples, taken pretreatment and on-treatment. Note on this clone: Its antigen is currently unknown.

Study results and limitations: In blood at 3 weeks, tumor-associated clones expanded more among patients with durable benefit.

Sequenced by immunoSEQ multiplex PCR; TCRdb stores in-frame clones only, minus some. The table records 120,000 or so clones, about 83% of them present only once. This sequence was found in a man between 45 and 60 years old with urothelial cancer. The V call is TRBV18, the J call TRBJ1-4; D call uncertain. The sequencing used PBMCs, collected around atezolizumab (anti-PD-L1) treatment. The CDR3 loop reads CASSPQATNEKLFF. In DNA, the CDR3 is TGTGCCAGCTCACCTCAGGCTACTAATGAAAAACTGTTTTTT.